This T cell receptor beta chain is from a study of cytomegalovirus exposure and HLA in healthy donors. The study ran its PCR with 60 Vbeta and 13 Jbeta primers. Sequenced by immunoSEQ multiplex PCR; TCRdb stores in-frame clones only, minus some. The sample lists approximately 100,000 clones; approximately 80% were seen once. Overall study findings and caveats: Equally common other TCR beta chains were less clonally expanded than HLA-associated ones, a later analysis found. Researchers counted over 150 TCR beta chains as cytomegalovirus-associated.

In regard to this clone: The target antigen is unknown.

Germline V gene sequence: CDR1 SEHNR, CDR2 FQNEAQ (reference sequence). The V and J ends lost 4 bases and 2 bases, in that order; junction bases with no gene match: 9. The CDR3 is 16 residues long. The source of this sequence is a female donor in good health and CMV-seropositive. The sequencing sample was made of PBMCs. The J gene is TRBJ2-7, the V gene TRBV7-9, with 9 bases fitting TRBD1. This CDR3 is CASSSGPGQGAYEQYF. DNA for the CDR3: TGTGCCAGCAGCTCGGGACCGGGACAGGGAGCCTACGAGCAGTACTTC.